These 13 T cell receptor beta chains were sequenced from one sample in a study of PD-L1 blockade in urothelial cancer. Some clones are missing from TCRdb's copy, which holds only in-frame ones; the method was immunoSEQ multiplex PCR. The table has 100,000 to 150,000 clones, 86% seen once. Stated time point: peripheral blood 6 weeks after treatment start. Here the sequenced sample was PBMCs, taken around atezolizumab (anti-PD-L1) treatment. The receptor source for this set is a man over 45 with urothelial cancer.

The chain joins TRBV14 to TRBJ2-7; TRBD2 aligns across 12 bases. This CDR3 contains 18 residues. The germline V gene encodes CDR1 SGHDN and CDR2 FVKESK. Germline trimming cut 4 bases from V and 2 bases from J; bases unmatched to any gene: 12. The CDR3 spells CASSRLAGDRQGPYEQYF. CDR3 nucleotide sequence: TGTGCCAGCAGCCGACTAGCGGGAGACCGTCAAGGTCCCTACGAGCAGTACTTC. The full variable domain, in which reference TRBV14 and TRBJ2-7 provide the parts outside the CDR3, is EAGVTQFPSHSVIEKGQTVTLRCDPISGHDNLYWYRRVMGKEIKFLLHFVKESKQDESGMPNNRFLAERTGGTYSTLKVQPAELEDSGVYFCASSRLAGDRQGPYEQYFGPGTRLTVT.

This rearrangement joins TRBV6-5 to TRBJ1-1, with 7 bases that match TRBD1. The germline V gene has CDR1 MNHEY and CDR2 SVGAGI. The length of the CDR3 is 14 residues. J was trimmed by 4 bases and V by 5 bases; bases with no gene match: 7. The CDR3 DNA follows: TGTGCCAGCAGTGTGACAGGGAAGGTCACTGAAGCTTTCTTT. Encoded protein: CASSVTGKVTEAFF.

This clone was found a few times. The chain is built from TRBV14 and TRBJ2-3, with TRBD2 identical over 8 bases. Germline V gene lookup returns CDR1 SGHDN and CDR2 FVKESK. Trimming took 1 base from V and 3 from J; bases not matched to a gene: 12. The CDR3 runs to 18 residues. CDR3 region: CASSQVGLVAGRTDTQYF. CDR3 coding DNA: TGTGCCAGCAGCCAAGTGGGGTTGGTAGCGGGAAGAACAGATACGCAGTATTTT.

The rearrangement joins TRBV6-1 to TRBJ2-7; 9 positions agree with TRBD1. This CDR3 has 15 amino acids. The junction had 5 bases not matched to a gene; V was cut back by 4 bases and J by 1 base. Germline assignment: CDR1 MNHNS and CDR2 SASEGT. As DNA, the CDR3 is TGTGCCAGCAGTGGGGGACAGGGTAATTCCTACGAGCAGTACTTC. This encodes CASSGGQGNSYEQYF.

The chain links TRBV29-1 to TRBJ1-1, with D possibly being TRBD1 (5 bases). The CDR3 consists of 17 residues. Trimming took off 0 bases at V and 1 base at J, with 18 bases between the two ends. CDR1 and CDR2 (germline): SQVTM, ANQGSEA. CDR3 in amino acids: CSVEDLLGTGGNTEAFF. CDR3 coding DNA: TGCAGCGTTGAAGATCTTCTAGGTACGGGGGGGAACACTGAAGCTTTCTTT.

V and J are TRBV19 and TRBJ2-7, with 11 nucleotides matching TRBD2. This CDR3 contains 13 residues. Germline values: CDR1 LNHDA, CDR2 SQIVND (reference sequence). Trimming removed 6 bases from V and 3 bases from J; junction bases left unmatched: 1. The CDR3 spells CASRGTSGYEQYF. CDR3 sequence (DNA): TGTGCCAGTAGGGGGACTAGCGGCTACGAGCAGTACTTC.

The chain joins TRBV5-1 to TRBJ2-3; 8 nucleotides match TRBD2. CDR3 size: 17 residues. Germline-derived CDR1 and CDR2 are SGHRS and YFSETQ. With V trimmed by 4 bases and J by 4 bases, 14 bases remained unmatched. This chain's CDR3 is CASSHPLAGPGADTQYF. DNA for the CDR3: TGCGCCAGCAGCCATCCATTAGCGGGGCCCGGGGCAGATACGCAGTATTTT.

The CDR3 DNA reads TGTGCCAGCAGCTTAGGGACAGGGGTTGGGGCAGATACGCAGTATTTT. Translated: CASSLGTGVGADTQYF. The chain carries TRBV7-2 and TRBJ2-3, with 9 bases aligning to TRBD1. Germline trimming cut 1 base from V and 4 bases from J; bases unmatched to any gene: 6. CDR1 is SGHTA and CDR2 is FQGNSA in the germline V gene. The CDR3 length is 16 residues.

This chain connects TRBV5-1 to TRBJ2-3, with a tentative D call TRBD2 (5 bases). The CDR3 has 14 amino acids. Germline assignment: CDR1 SGHRS and CDR2 YFSETQ. Trimming pared 4 bases from V and 2 bases from J, leaving 11 bases between. The CDR3 DNA sequence: TGCGCCAGCAGCCCCGGACTTACCACAGATACGCAGTATTTT. It is translated as CASSPGLTTDTQYF.

The chain links TRBV28 to TRBJ2-2, with unresolved D. Trimming left V 3 bases short and J 4 bases short, with 6 bases between. Germline V gene lookup returns CDR1 MDHEN and CDR2 SYDVKM. The CDR3 has 13 residues. For the CDR3, the DNA is TGTGCCAGCAGTTTTTATTCCACCGGGGAGCTGTTTTTT. Translating it yields CASSFYSTGELFF.

The V and J genes are TRBV15 and TRBJ1-2; 8 nucleotides agree with TRBD1. This CDR3 is 14 amino acids long. CDR1 and CDR2 from the germline V gene are LNHNV and YYDKDF (reference sequence). Trimming at V came to 2 bases and at J to 6 bases, leaving 5 bases not matched to a gene. CDR3 in amino acids: CATSRSGGMDGYTF. The CDR3 DNA sequence: TGTGCCACCAGCAGATCAGGGGGCATGGATGGCTACACCTTC. Filled out from reference TRBV15 and TRBJ1-2, the complete variable domain reads DAMVIQNPRYQVTQFGKPVTLSCSQTLNHNVMYWYQQKSSQAPKLLFHYYDKDFNNEADTPDNFQSRRPNTSFCFLDIRSPGLGDTAMYLCATSRSGGMDGYTFGSGTRLTVV.

Sample share makes this clone medium-sized (0.01 to 0.1%). Other DNA sequences in this specimen translate into the identical CDR3. The chain recombines TRBV9 with TRBJ1-2; D uncertain. Trimming stripped 4 bases from V and 0 bases from J, with 16 bases between. The CDR3 loop spans 16 amino acids. CDR1 and CDR2 from the germline V gene are SGDLS and YYNGEE. The CDR3 loop reads CASSSTGGSTNYGYTF. CDR3 sequence (DNA): TGTGCCAGCAGCTCAACCGGAGGCAGCACTAACTATGGCTACACCTTC.

The chain combines TRBV28 with TRBJ1-2, with TRBD1 matching 12 bases. The CDR3 consists of 16 residues. Germline V CDR1 and CDR2: MDHEN, SYDVKM. The V and J ends lost 5 bases and 4 bases, in that order; junction bases with no gene match: 8. CDR3 residues: CASSPPGTGGAYGYTF. CDR3 coding DNA: TGTGCCAGCAGTCCGCCCGGGACAGGGGGCGCCTATGGCTACACCTTC.